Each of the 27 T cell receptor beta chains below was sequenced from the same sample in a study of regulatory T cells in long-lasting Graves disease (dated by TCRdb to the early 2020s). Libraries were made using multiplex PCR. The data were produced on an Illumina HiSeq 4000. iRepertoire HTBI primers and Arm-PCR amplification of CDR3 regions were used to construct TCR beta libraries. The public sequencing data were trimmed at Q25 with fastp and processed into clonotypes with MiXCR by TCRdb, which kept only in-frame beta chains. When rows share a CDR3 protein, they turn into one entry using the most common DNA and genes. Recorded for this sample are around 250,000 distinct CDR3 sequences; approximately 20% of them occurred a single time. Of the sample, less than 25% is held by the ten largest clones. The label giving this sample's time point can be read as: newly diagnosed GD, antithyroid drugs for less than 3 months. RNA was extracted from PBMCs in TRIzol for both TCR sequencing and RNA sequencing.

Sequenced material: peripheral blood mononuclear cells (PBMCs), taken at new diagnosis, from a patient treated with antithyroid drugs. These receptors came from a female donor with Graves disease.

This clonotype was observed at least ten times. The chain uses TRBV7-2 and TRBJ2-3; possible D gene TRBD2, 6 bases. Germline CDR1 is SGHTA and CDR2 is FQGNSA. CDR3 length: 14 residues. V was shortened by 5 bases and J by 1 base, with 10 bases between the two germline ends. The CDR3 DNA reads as TGTGCCAGCAGCGTATCTAGCGGCACAGATACGCAGTATTTT. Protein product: CASSVSSGTDTQYF. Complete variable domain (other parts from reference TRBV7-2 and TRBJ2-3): GAGVSQSPSNKVTEKGKDVELRCDPISGHTALYWYRQSLGQGLEFLIYFQGNSAPDKSGLPSDRFSAERTGGSVSTLTIQRTQQEDSAVYLCASSVSSGTDTQYFGPGTRLTVL.

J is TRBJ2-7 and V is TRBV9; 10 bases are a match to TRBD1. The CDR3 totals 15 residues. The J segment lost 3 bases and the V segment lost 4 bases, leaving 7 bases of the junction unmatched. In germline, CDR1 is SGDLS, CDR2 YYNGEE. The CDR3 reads CASSLRQGASYEQYF. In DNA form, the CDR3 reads TGTGCCAGCAGCCTTCGACAGGGGGCGAGCTACGAGCAGTACTTC.

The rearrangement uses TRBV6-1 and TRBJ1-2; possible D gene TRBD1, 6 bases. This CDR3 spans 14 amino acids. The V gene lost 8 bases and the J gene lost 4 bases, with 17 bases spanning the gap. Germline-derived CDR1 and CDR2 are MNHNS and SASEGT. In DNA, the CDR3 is TGTGCCAGCGGAAGAAACGGACAGCTCTATGGCTACACCTTC. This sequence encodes CASGRNGQLYGYTF.

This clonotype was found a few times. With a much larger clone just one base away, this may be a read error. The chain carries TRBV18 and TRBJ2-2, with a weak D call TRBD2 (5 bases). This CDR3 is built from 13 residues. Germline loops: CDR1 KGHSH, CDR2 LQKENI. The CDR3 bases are TGTGCCAGCCACCACGGGGAGCCCGGGAAGCTGTTTTTT. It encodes CASHHGEPGKLFF.

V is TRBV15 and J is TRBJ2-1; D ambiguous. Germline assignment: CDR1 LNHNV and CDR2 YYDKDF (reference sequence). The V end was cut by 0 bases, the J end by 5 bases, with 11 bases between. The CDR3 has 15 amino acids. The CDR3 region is CATSRDSSADNEQFF. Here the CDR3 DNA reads TGTGCCACCAGCAGAGATTCCTCCGCCGACAATGAGCAGTTCTTC.

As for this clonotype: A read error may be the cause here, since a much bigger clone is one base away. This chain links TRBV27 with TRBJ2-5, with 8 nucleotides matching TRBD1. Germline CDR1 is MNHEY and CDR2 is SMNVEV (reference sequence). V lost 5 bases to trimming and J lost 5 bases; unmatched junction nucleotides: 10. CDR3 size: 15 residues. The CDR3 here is CASSDFDRGYETQYF. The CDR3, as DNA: TGTGCCAGCAGTGATTTTGACAGGGGTTATGAGACCCAGTACTTC.

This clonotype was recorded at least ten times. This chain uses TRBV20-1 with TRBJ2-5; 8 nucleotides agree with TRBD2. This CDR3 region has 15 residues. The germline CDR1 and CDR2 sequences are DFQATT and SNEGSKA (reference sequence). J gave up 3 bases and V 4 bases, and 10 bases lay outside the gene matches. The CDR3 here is CSATEAGVVEETQYF. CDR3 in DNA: TGCAGTGCTACCGAAGCGGGAGTTGTCGAAGAGACCCAGTACTTC.

CDR3 amino acids: CASSSLGASGSHYNEQFF. The CDR3 DNA reads TGTGCCAGCTCCTCCCTCGGGGCTAGCGGGAGTCACTACAATGAGCAGTTCTTC. The chain recombines TRBV7-3 with TRBJ2-1; 10 bases line up with TRBD2. Germline-derived CDR1 and CDR2 are SGHTA and FQGTGA. J gave up 3 bases and V 8 bases, and 16 bases lay outside the gene matches. CDR3 length equals 18 residues. Looking up the rest from reference TRBV7-3 and TRBJ2-1 gives the full variable domain: GAGVSQTPSNKVTEKGKYVELRCDPISGHTALYWYRQSLGQGPEFLIYFQGTGAADDSGLPNDRFFAVRPEGSVSTLKIQRTERGDSAVYLCASSSLGASGSHYNEQFFGPGTRLTVL.

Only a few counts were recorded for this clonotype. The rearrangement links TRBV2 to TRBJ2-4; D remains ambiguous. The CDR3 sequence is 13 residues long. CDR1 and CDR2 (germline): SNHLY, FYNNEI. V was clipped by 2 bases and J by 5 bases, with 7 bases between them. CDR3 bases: TGTGCCAGCAGTGAACTACCCCAAAACATTCAGTACTTC. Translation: CASSELPQNIQYF. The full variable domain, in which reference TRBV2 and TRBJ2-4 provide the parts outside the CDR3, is EPEVTQTPSHQVTQMGQEVILRCVPISNHLYFYWYRQILGQKVEFLVSFYNNEISEKSEIFDDQFSVERPDGSNFTLKIRSTKLEDSAMYFCASSELPQNIQYFGAGTRLSVL.

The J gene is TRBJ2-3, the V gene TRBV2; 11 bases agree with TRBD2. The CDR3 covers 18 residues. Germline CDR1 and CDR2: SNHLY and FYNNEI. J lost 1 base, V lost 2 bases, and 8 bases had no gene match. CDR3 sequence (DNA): TGTGCCAGCAGTGAAAGCGGAACTAGCGGGAGAGGCACAGATACGCAGTATTTT. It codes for CASSESGTSGRGTDTQYF.

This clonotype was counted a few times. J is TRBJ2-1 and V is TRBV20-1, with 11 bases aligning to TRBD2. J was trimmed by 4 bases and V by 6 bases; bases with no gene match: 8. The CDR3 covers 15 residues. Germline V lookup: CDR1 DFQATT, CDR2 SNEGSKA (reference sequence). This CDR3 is CSATSGTSGYNEQFF. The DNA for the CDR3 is TGCAGTGCGACCTCCGGGACTAGCGGATACAATGAGCAGTTCTTC.

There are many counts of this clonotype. This CDR3 is CSAGLAENLNEQFF. CDR3 nucleotide sequence: TGCAGTGCGGGACTAGCGGAAAACCTCAATGAGCAGTTCTTC. The chain couples TRBV20-1 to TRBJ2-1, with 11 bases fitting TRBD2. The germline V gene encodes CDR1 DFQATT and CDR2 SNEGSKA (reference sequence). CDR3 length: 14 amino acids. J was trimmed by 6 bases and V by 6 bases; bases with no gene match: 7.

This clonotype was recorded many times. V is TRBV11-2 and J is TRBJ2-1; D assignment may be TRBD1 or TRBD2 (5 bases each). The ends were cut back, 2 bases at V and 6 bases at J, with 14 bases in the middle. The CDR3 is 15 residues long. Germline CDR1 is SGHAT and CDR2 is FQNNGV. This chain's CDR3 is CASSLMSLDSNEQFF. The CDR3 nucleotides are TGTGCCAGCAGCTTAATGTCACTAGACAGCAATGAGCAGTTCTTC.

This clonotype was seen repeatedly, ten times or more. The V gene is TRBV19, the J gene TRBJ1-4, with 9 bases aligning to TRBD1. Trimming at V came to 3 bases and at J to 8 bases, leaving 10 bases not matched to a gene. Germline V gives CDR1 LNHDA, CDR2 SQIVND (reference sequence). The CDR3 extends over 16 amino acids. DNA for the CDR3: TGTGCCAGTAGTATTTATGGGGACAGGGTAAGAGAAAAACTGTTTTTT. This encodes CASSIYGDRVREKLFF. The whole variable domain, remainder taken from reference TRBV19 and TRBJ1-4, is DGGITQSPKYLFRKEGQNVTLSCEQNLNHDAMYWYRQDPGQGLRLIYYSQIVNDFQKGDIAEGYSVSREKKESFPLTVTSAQKNPTAFYLCASSIYGDRVREKLFFGSGTQLSVL.

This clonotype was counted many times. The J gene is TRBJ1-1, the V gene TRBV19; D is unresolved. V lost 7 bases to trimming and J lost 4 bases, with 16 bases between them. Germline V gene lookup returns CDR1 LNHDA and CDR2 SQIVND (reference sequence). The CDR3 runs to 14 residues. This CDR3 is CASTPGPGITEAFF. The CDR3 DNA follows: TGTGCCAGTACCCCGGGCCCTGGAATCACTGAAGCTTTCTTT.

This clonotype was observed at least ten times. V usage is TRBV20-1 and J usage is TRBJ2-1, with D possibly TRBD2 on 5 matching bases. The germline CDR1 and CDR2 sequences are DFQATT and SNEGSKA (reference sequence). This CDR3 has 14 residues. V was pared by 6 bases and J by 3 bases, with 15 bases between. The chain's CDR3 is CSAADERVYNEQFF. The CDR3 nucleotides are TGCAGTGCAGCGGACGAGAGGGTCTACAATGAGCAGTTCTTC.

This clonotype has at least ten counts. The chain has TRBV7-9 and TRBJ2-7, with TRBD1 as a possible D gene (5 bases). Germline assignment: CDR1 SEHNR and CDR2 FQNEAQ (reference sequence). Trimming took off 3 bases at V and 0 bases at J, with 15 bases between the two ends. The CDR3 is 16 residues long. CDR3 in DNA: TGTGCCAGCAGCTTCGAGAGACAGCCCCGCTCCTACGAGCAGTACTTC. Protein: CASSFERQPRSYEQYF. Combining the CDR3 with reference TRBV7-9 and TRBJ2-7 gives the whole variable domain DTGVSQNPRHKITKRGQNVTFRCDPISEHNRLYWYRQTLGQGPEFLTYFQNEAQLEKSRLLSDRFSAERPKGSFSTLEIQRTEQGDSAMYLCASSFERQPRSYEQYFGPGTRLTVT.

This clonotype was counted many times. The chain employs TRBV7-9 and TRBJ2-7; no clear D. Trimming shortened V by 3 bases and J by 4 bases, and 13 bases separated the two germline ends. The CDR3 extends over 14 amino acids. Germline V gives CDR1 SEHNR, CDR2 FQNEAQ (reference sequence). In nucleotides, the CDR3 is TGTGCCAGCAGCTTGGCCCTCCAGAGGTACGAGCAGTACTTC. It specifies CASSLALQRYEQYF. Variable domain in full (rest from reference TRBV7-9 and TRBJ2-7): DTGVSQNPRHKITKRGQNVTFRCDPISEHNRLYWYRQTLGQGPEFLTYFQNEAQLEKSRLLSDRFSAERPKGSFSTLEIQRTEQGDSAMYLCASSLALQRYEQYFGPGTRLTVT.

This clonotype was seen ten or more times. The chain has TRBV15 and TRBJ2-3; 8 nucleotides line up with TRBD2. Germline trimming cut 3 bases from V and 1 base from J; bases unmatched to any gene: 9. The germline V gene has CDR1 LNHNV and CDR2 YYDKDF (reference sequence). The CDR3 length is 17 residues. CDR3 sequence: CATSRGSGSSGTDTQYF. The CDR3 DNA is TGTGCCACCAGCAGGGGAAGCGGGAGCTCCGGCACAGATACGCAGTATTTT.

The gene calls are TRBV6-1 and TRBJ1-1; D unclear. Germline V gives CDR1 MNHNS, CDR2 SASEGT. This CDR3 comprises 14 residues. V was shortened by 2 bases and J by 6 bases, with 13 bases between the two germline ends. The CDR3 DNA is TGTGCCAGCAGTGAATTTTTGGGGAGCGCTGAAGCTTTCTTT. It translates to CASSEFLGSAEAFF.

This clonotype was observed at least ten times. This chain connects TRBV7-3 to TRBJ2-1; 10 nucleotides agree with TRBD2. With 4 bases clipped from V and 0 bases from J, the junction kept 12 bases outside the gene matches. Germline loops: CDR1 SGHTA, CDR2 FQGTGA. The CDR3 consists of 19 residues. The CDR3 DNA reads TGTGCCAGCAGCTCCGGGACTAGCGTATTCTTGGGCTCCTACAATGAGCAGTTCTTC. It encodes CASSSGTSVFLGSYNEQFF.

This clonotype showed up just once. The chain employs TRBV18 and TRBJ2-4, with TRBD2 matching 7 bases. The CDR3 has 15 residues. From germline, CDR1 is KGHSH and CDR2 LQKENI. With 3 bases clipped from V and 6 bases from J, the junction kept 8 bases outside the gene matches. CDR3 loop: CASSPDPIAGNIQYF. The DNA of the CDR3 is TGTGCCAGCTCACCGGACCCCATAGCGGGAAACATTCAGTACTTC.

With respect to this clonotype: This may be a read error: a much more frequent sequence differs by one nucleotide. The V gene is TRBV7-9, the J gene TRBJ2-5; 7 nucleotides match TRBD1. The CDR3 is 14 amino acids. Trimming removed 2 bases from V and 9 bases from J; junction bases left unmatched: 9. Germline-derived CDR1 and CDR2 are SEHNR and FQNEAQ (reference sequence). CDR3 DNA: TGTGCCAGCAGCTTATTGTCAGGGGGTGAGGCCCAGTACTTC. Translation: CASSLLSGGEAQYF.

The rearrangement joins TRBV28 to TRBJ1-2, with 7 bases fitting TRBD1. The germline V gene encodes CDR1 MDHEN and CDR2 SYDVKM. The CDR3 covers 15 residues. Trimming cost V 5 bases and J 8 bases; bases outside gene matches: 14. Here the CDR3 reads CASSTRTGSSGGYTF. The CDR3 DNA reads TGTGCCAGCAGTACCCGGACAGGATCCTCGGGGGGCTACACCTTC.

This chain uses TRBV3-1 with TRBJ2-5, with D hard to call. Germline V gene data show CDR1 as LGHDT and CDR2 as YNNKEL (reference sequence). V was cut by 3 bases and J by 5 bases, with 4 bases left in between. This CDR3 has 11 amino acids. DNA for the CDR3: TGTGCCAGCAGCCAGCGGGAGACCCAGTACTTC. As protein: CASSQRETQYF.

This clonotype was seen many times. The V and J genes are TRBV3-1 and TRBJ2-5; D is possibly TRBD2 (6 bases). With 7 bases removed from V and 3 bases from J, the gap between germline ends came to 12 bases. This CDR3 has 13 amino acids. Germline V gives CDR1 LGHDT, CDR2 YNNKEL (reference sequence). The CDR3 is CASTRGGKETQYF. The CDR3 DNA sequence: TGTGCCAGCACCCGAGGAGGGAAAGAGACCCAGTACTTC.

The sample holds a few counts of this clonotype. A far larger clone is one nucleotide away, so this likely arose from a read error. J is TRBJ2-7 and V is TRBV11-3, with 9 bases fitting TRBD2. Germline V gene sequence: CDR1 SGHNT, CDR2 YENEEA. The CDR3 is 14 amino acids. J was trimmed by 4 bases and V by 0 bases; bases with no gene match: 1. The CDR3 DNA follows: TGTGCCAGCAGCTTAGAGCGGGAGGGTTACGAGCAGTACTTC. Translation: CASSLEREGYEQYF.